Below are 23 T cell receptor beta chains sequenced from a single sample in a study of HIV-infected patients and healthy controls (dated by TCRdb to 2014 to 2015). The receptor library was made with 5' RACE. The sequencer listed for this sample is Illumina MiSeq. The public reads were run again by TCRdb, first through fastp at Q25 and then through MiXCR, and only productive beta chains were kept. Every distinct CDR3 protein forms one entry, paired with its most common genes and DNA. This sample has some 20,000 distinct CDR3 sequences in its table, and approximately 18% of those were observed once. The ten largest clones represent roughly 31% of the sample. Sequencing input: CD8+ T cells from blood. These receptors all stem from a human donor in good health.

This clonotype was recorded many times. J is TRBJ2-2 and V is TRBV7-9, with a weak D call TRBD1 (5 bases). Germline CDR1 and CDR2: SEHNR and FQNEAQ (reference sequence). The CDR3 loop spans 13 amino acids. V dropped 6 bases and J dropped 4 bases, with 9 bases sitting between them. CDR3 residues: CASSLTVTGELFF. CDR3 nucleotide sequence: TGTGCCAGCAGTCTGACAGTCACCGGGGAGCTGTTTTTT.

This clonotype was seen only a few times. V gene TRBV20-1 combines with J gene TRBJ2-1; TRBD1 is a possible D gene (5 bases). Trimming stripped 7 bases from V and 9 bases from J, with 19 bases between. Germline CDR1 is DFQATT and CDR2 is SNEGSKA (reference sequence). CDR3 size: 13 residues. The CDR3 region has the DNA TGCAGTGTTAGGGGCGGATCGGATATTGAGCAGTTCTTC. Encoded protein: CSVRGGSDIEQFF.

There are many counts of this clonotype. The genes are TRBV10-3 and TRBJ1-1; no definite D call. V gave up 5 bases and J gave up 7 bases, with 8 bases separating them. This CDR3 is built from 11 residues. Germline CDR1 is ENHRY and CDR2 is SYGVKD. The CDR3 region has the DNA TGTGCCATCAGTCCGGGTGTTGAAGCTTTCTTT. Protein product: CAISPGVEAFF.

The sample holds a few counts of this clonotype. The chain links TRBV7-3 to TRBJ1-6; 10 bases map to TRBD1. There are 18 residues in the CDR3. J lost 4 bases, V lost 5 bases, and 11 bases had no gene match. CDR1 and CDR2 (germline): SGHTA, FQGTGA. CDR3 protein: CASSLWGQGPEYNSPLHF. CDR3 coding DNA: TGTGCCAGCAGCCTATGGGGACAGGGGCCAGAGTATAATTCACCCCTCCACTTT.

A word on this clonotype: A clone one base away is much larger, so this may be a read error. V is TRBV7-6 and J is TRBJ2-1; D may correspond to TRBD1 or TRBD2 (5 bases each). Trimming took 5 bases from V and 5 from J, leaving 10 bases between them. Germline-derived CDR1 and CDR2 are SGHVS and FNYEAQ. The CDR3 has 13 residues. The CDR3 coding sequence is TGTGCCAGCAGCCCGGGACGGCACAATGAGCAGTTCTTC. It codes for CASSPGRHNEQFF.

In this sample, this clonotype turned up many times. The chain has TRBV20-1 and TRBJ2-5; D is unclear. Germline CDR1 DFQATT, CDR2 SNEGSKA (reference sequence). The CDR3 consists of 14 residues. Trimming took 2 bases from V and 3 from J, leaving 13 bases between them. CDR3 nucleotide sequence: TGCAGTGCTAGATTCGGCGATTTTAAAGAGACCCAGTACTTC. Encoded protein: CSARFGDFKETQYF.

The genes are TRBV12-3 or TRBV12-4 and TRBJ2-1; no reliable D call. The CDR3 loop spans 12 amino acids. V lost 3 bases and J 7 bases, leaving 7 bases between the germline ends. CDR3 DNA: TGTGCCAGCAGTTTGATAAATAATGAGCAGTTCTTC. This sequence encodes CASSLINNEQFF.

V gene TRBV6-2 or TRBV6-3 combines with J gene TRBJ2-1; a weak D match, TRBD1 (5 bases). Germline CDR1 reads MNHEY; CDR2 reads SVGEGT. The length of the CDR3 is 13 residues. V was clipped by 7 bases and J by 4 bases, with 11 bases between them. The CDR3 nucleotides are TGTGCCAGCACATTAGGGGATTACAATGAGCAGTTCTTC. This encodes CASTLGDYNEQFF.

V is TRBV19 and J is TRBJ1-6; no firm D call. This CDR3 has 12 residues. CDR1 is LNHDA and CDR2 is SQIVND in the germline V gene (reference sequence). Trimming cost V 5 bases and J 6 bases, with 5 bases left between them. The CDR3 protein is CASSAGNSPLHF. The CDR3 DNA follows: TGTGCCAGTAGTGCGGGTAATTCACCCCTCCACTTT.

This clonotype was detected once. The V and J genes are TRBV6-5 and TRBJ2-1; TRBD1 aligns across 9 bases. With 6 bases clipped from V and 2 bases from J, the junction kept 5 bases outside the gene matches. The CDR3 sequence is 15 residues long. Germline lookup yields CDR1 MNHEY and CDR2 SVGAGI. Here the CDR3 reads CASSRGQGAYNEQFF. CDR3 in DNA: TGTGCCAGCAGCCGGGGACAGGGAGCCTACAATGAGCAGTTCTTC.

The J gene is TRBJ2-3, the V gene TRBV2; 9 nucleotides line up with TRBD1. This CDR3 is 15 amino acids long. CDR1 SNHLY and CDR2 FYNNEI come from the germline V gene. Trimming cost V 6 bases and J 3 bases; bases outside gene matches: 7. CDR3 sequence: CASSGDRARTDTQYF. In nucleotides, the CDR3 is TGTGCCAGCAGCGGGGACAGGGCTAGAACAGATACGCAGTATTTT.

By share of the sample, this clonotype is medium-sized (0.01 to 0.1%). This chain uses TRBV5-5 with TRBJ1-5; TRBD1 matches 10 bases. The CDR3 has 15 residues. Germline assignment: CDR1 SGHKS and CDR2 YYEKEE (reference sequence). V shed 3 bases, J shed 1 base, and the junction held 1 base outside the gene matches. CDR3 coding DNA: TGTGCCAGCAGCTGGGGACAGGGGAGCAATCAGCCCCAGCATTTT. Translating gives CASSWGQGSNQPQHF.

This clonotype was seen repeatedly, ten times or more. The chain has TRBV6-5 and TRBJ2-6; D possibly uses TRBD1 or TRBD2 (5 bases each). The V and J ends lost 3 bases and 1 base respectively, with 7 bases between them. Per germline, CDR1 MNHEY and CDR2 SVGAGI. The CDR3 loop spans 15 amino acids. CDR3 DNA: TGTGCCAGCAGTTATTGGGGGTCTGGGGCCAACGTCCTGACTTTC. Protein: CASSYWGSGANVLTF.

This clonotype was detected many times. DNA of the CDR3: TGTGCCAGCAGCTTATTACGGGCCCCCGGGGAGCTGTTTTTT. It is translated as CASSLLRAPGELFF. The chain is built from TRBV7-8 and TRBJ2-2; D is undetermined. CDR3 size: 14 residues. The V and J ends lost 2 bases and 6 bases respectively, with 10 bases between them. Germline CDR1 SGHVS, CDR2 FQNEAQ.

Many counts were recorded for this clonotype. The chain carries TRBV5-5 and TRBJ2-3; TRBD1 agrees at 9 bases. Germline-derived CDR1 and CDR2 are SGHKS and YYEKEE (reference sequence). The CDR3 totals 14 residues. J gave up 2 bases and V 4 bases, and 2 bases lay outside the gene matches. The DNA of the CDR3 is TGTGCCAGCAGCGGGACAGGGTTCACAGATACGCAGTATTTT. It codes for CASSGTGFTDTQYF.

This clonotype was seen many times. The chain employs TRBV4-1 and TRBJ1-1; D is ambiguous. Trimming stripped 1 base from V and 7 bases from J, with 10 bases between. This CDR3 has 13 amino acids. In germline, CDR1 is MGHRA, CDR2 YSYEKL. The CDR3 loop reads CASSQGSENEAFF. CDR3 nucleotide sequence: TGCGCCAGCAGCCAAGGGTCAGAGAATGAAGCTTTCTTT.

Many counts were recorded for this clonotype. The rearrangement joins TRBV5-1 to TRBJ1-2, with 10 bases fitting TRBD1. Per germline, CDR1 SGHRS and CDR2 YFSETQ. Trimming took 1 base from V and 8 from J; bases not matched to a gene: 8. The CDR3 consists of 15 residues. CDR3 amino acids: CASSLSGGQGFGYTF. CDR3 DNA: TGCGCCAGCAGCTTGTCTGGGGGACAGGGGTTCGGCTACACCTTC.

This clonotype was seen at least ten times. This chain uses TRBV4-1 with TRBJ1-5; the D is unclear. V lost 3 bases, J lost 3 bases, and 18 bases lay in between. The CDR3 has 17 residues. Germline assignment: CDR1 MGHRA and CDR2 YSYEKL. The DNA for the CDR3 is TGCGCCAGCAGCCAGGTCCCTGGTGGCGGAAACAATCAGCCCCAGCATTTT. Its protein is CASSQVPGGGNNQPQHF.

Many counts were recorded for this clonotype. V usage is TRBV13 and J usage is TRBJ2-7, with D perhaps given as TRBD1 or TRBD2 (6 bases each). The germline V gene encodes CDR1 PRHDT and CDR2 FYEKMQ (reference sequence). The V end was cut by 4 bases, the J end by 1 base, with 14 bases between. The CDR3 covers 15 residues. CDR3 region: CASSSLGGGSYEQYF. The CDR3 nucleotides are TGTGCCAGCAGCTCTCTAGGAGGGGGTTCCTACGAGCAGTACTTC.

This clonotype was recorded many times. The chain carries TRBV7-9 and TRBJ1-5; D remains ambiguous. CDR3 size: 14 residues. The germline CDR1 and CDR2 sequences are SEHNR and FQNEAQ (reference sequence). V was clipped by 0 bases and J by 7 bases, with 10 bases between them. DNA of the CDR3: TGTGCCAGCAGCTTAGCGGACGTCGGCCAGCCCCAGCATTTT. Encoded protein: CASSLADVGQPQHF.

This CDR3 reads CASSEVGGTGRDQPQHF. In DNA, the CDR3 is TGTGCCAGCAGTGAAGTAGGAGGGACAGGGAGGGATCAGCCCCAGCATTTT. This rearrangement joins TRBV6-1 to TRBJ1-5, with 9 bases lining up with TRBD1. V was clipped by 1 base and J by 5 bases; unmatched bases: 9. The CDR3 spans 17 residues. Germline V gene lookup returns CDR1 MNHNS and CDR2 SASEGT.

This sequence joins TRBV25-1 and TRBJ2-7, with a tentative D call TRBD1 (6 bases). CDR1 and CDR2 (germline): MGHDK, SYGVNS. Trimming pared 6 bases from V and 1 base from J, leaving 13 bases between. The CDR3 consists of 14 residues. The CDR3 spells CASSAGQRSYEQYF. DNA of the CDR3: TGTGCCAGCAGCGCTGGACAGCGATCCTACGAGCAGTACTTC.

This clonotype was picked up many times. The CDR3 reads CASSEFAREGRNEQYF. CDR3 DNA sequence: TGCGCCAGCAGTGAGTTTGCGCGGGAGGGCCGGAACGAGCAGTACTTC. The chain combines TRBV10-2 with TRBJ2-7, with 9 bases identical to TRBD2. Per the germline V gene, CDR1 is WSHSY and CDR2 is SAAADI. With V trimmed by 1 base and J by 5 bases, 9 bases remained unmatched. The CDR3 consists of 16 residues.